Following are 30 T cell receptor beta chains from one sample sequenced in a study of CD8+CD57+ T cells in acquired aplastic anemia. Profiling of TCR beta VDJ combinations and CDR3 sequences used genomic DNA as template. TCRdb used MiXCR to reprocess the reads, holding one entry per CDR3 protein. The data show 400,000 to 450,000 distinct CDR3 sequences, roughly 68% seen once. The sample was sorted CD4+, CD8+, or CD8+CD57+ T cells (not recorded which) from PBMCs. The receptors originated from a human donor in good health, serving as a control.

This rearrangement joins TRBV20-1 to TRBJ2-7; D might be TRBD2 (6 bases). With 3 bases removed from V and 4 bases from J, the gap between germline ends came to 10 bases. CDR3 length: 12 amino acids. CDR1 is DFQATT and CDR2 is SNEGSKA in the germline V gene (reference sequence). For the CDR3, the DNA is TGCAGTGCTAGGGTAGCGGAGTACGAGCAGTACTTC. Translating it yields CSARVAEYEQYF.

The chain links TRBV9 to TRBJ2-3; D is perhaps TRBD2 (5 bases). The ends were cut back, 4 bases at V and 12 bases at J, with 24 bases in the middle. CDR1 and CDR2 (germline): SGDLS, YYNGEE. The CDR3 is 15 amino acids. The CDR3 nucleotides are TGTGCCAGCAGCCTCGACGGGATAGTATCACCCCTCCAGTATTTT. As protein: CASSLDGIVSPLQYF. The variable domain in full, completed from reference TRBV9 and TRBJ2-3, reads DSGVTQTPKHLITATGQRVTLRCSPRSGDLSVYWYQQSLDQGLQFLIQYYNGEERAKGNILERFSAQQFPDLHSELNLSSLELGDSALYFCASSLDGIVSPLQYFGPGTRLTVL.

This chain joins TRBV6-4 and TRBJ2-1; D is unresolved. The germline V gene has CDR1 MRHNA and CDR2 SNTAGT. Between the trimmed V and J ends, which lost 5 bases and 8 bases, there was a span of 16 bases. CDR3 size: 14 residues. CDR3 nucleotides: TGTGCCAGCAGTTTTTTGCCCAACGAGGATGAGCAGTTCTTC. Translating gives CASSFLPNEDEQFF.

The chain links TRBV19 to TRBJ2-7; TRBD2 is a possible D gene (5 bases). The V gene lost 5 bases and the J gene lost 5 bases, with 10 bases spanning the gap. CDR1 is LNHDA, CDR2 SQIVND, per germline (reference sequence). The CDR3 totals 12 residues. Here the CDR3 reads CASSPGLNEQYF. CDR3 coding DNA: TGTGCCAGTAGTCCCGGACTTAACGAGCAGTACTTC.

V gene TRBV7-3 combines with J gene TRBJ1-2; no reliable D call. The V gene lost 5 bases and the J gene lost 14 bases, with 21 bases spanning the gap. The CDR3 spans 13 residues. From germline, CDR1 is SGHTA and CDR2 FQGTGA. The CDR3 spells CASSRRGDYEQTF. The CDR3 region has the DNA TGTGCCAGCAGCCGGCGGGGTGACTATGAGCAGACCTTC.

This sequence joins TRBV5-4 and TRBJ2-3; D remains unclear. Trimming removed 3 bases at V and 6 bases at J, with 11 bases between. Germline values: CDR1 SGHNT, CDR2 YYREEE (reference sequence). There are 13 residues in the CDR3. CDR3 in amino acids: CASSSAGPDTQYF. The DNA of the CDR3 is TGTGCCAGCAGCTCGGCCGGGCCGGATACGCAGTATTTT.

The chain uses TRBV20-1 and TRBJ2-5, with D hard to call. The CDR3 consists of 13 residues. Germline loops: CDR1 DFQATT, CDR2 SNEGSKA (reference sequence). The V end was cut by 3 bases, the J end by 2 bases, with 10 bases between. The CDR3 DNA sequence: TGCAGTGCTAGCCCACTTCGACAAGAGACCCAGTACTTC. Translated, it gives CSASPLRQETQYF.

As DNA, the CDR3 is TGTGCCAGCAGCTATGGCAGGGGTGACTACGAGCAGTACTTC. It yields the protein CASSYGRGDYEQYF. The chain carries TRBV5-4 and TRBJ2-7; TRBD1 is a possible D gene (6 bases). The V end lost 3 bases, the J end lost 3 bases, and 13 bases lay between the germline ends. The CDR3 sequence is 14 residues long. Per the germline V gene, CDR1 is SGHNT and CDR2 is YYREEE (reference sequence).

The chain couples TRBV5-4 to TRBJ1-5; D gene ambiguous. From germline, CDR1 is SGHNT and CDR2 YYREEE (reference sequence). The CDR3 sequence is 15 residues long. Trimming removed 5 bases from V and 4 bases from J, with 16 bases in between. The CDR3 region is CASSFNGRTNQPQHF. In nucleotides, the CDR3 is TGTGCCAGCAGTTTTAACGGTAGAACTAATCAGCCCCAGCATTTT.

The chain employs TRBV20-1 and TRBJ2-1, with 10 positions matching TRBD2. Germline-derived CDR1 and CDR2 are DFQATT and SNEGSKA (reference sequence). The CDR3 has 14 amino acids. The V segment lost 0 bases and the J segment 10 bases; nucleotides outside the gene matches: 6. CDR3 sequence: CSARDEAGGLEQFF. As DNA, the CDR3 is TGCAGTGCTAGAGATGAAGCGGGGGGGCTGGAGCAGTTCTTC.

Notes on this clonotype: At one of its ends the junction is not consistent with the germline gene, which may arise from a read error. The chain carries TRBV20-1 and TRBJ2-7; D may correspond to TRBD1 or TRBD2 (6 bases each). Looked up from germline, CDR1 is DFQATT and CDR2 is SNEGSKA (reference sequence). This CDR3 comprises 13 residues. CDR3 sequence (DNA): TGCAGCGCTAGCGCGAGGACAGCAAATAAGCAGTACTTC. Its translation is CSASARTANKQYF.

The V and J genes are TRBV29-1 and TRBJ1-2; possible D gene TRBD1, 6 bases. Trimming removed 6 bases from V and 0 bases from J, with 14 bases in between. Germline CDR1 and CDR2: SQVTM and ANQGSEA. This CDR3 has 14 residues. CDR3 residues: CSVKSGGANYGYTF. CDR3 in DNA: TGCAGCGTCAAATCGGGGGGCGCTAACTATGGCTACACCTTC. Variable domain in full (rest from reference TRBV29-1 and TRBJ1-2): SAVISQKPSRDICQRGTSLTIQCQVDSQVTMMFWYRQQPGQSLTLIATANQGSEATYESGFVIDKFPISRPNLTFSTLTVSNMSPEDSSIYLCSVKSGGANYGYTFGSGTRLTVV.

As regards this clonotype: The junction departs from germline at one end; a sequencing error may be responsible. The chain is built from TRBV20-1 and TRBJ2-3; weak D call: TRBD1 (5 bases). CDR3 length equals 10 residues. CDR1 is DFQATT and CDR2 is SNEGSKA in the germline V gene (reference sequence). The CDR3 sequence: CSARARQGTF. The CDR3 bases are TGCAGTGCTAGAGCGCGGCAGGGTACTTTC.

The chain has TRBV20-1 and TRBJ2-1; maybe TRBD2 (5 bases). Trimming took 4 bases from V and 4 from J, leaving 14 bases between them. This CDR3 spans 14 amino acids. From germline, CDR1 is DFQATT and CDR2 SNEGSKA (reference sequence). The DNA for the CDR3 is TGCAGTGCTACCCTAGCACAGATATACAATGAGCAGTTCTTC. Translation: CSATLAQIYNEQFF.

In the case of this clonotype: Since no conserved phenylalanine or tryptophan closes the CDR3, a read error is the likely cause. The limits of the CDR3 on the DNA are not certain, so only TCRdb's listed CDR3 is given. The chain recombines TRBV7-8 with TRBJ1-1; the table names TRBD1, a call not compared with the DNA. Germline CDR1 is SGHVS and CDR2 is FQNEAQ. Termini included, the CDR3 measures 13 amino acids. The CDR3 loop is CASKDTGGLIAYS.

In its sample, this clonotype was seen a few times. The V gene is TRBV25-1, the J gene TRBJ2-2; D remains unclear. V lost 5 bases and J lost 6, with 13 bases in between. The CDR3 length is 14 residues. Germline loops: CDR1 MGHDK, CDR2 SYGVNS. The CDR3 loop reads CASSSRGYSGELFF. CDR3 nucleotide sequence: TGTGCCAGCAGTTCGCGAGGCTACTCCGGGGAGCTGTTTTTT.

The chain carries TRBV2 and TRBJ1-1; D is ambiguous. V was cut by 5 bases and J by 14 bases, with 15 bases left in between. Germline V gene lookup returns CDR1 SNHLY and CDR2 FYNNEI. CDR3 length equals 11 residues. The CDR3 protein is CASSTNQPPFF. The CDR3 region has the DNA TGTGCCAGCAGTACGAATCAGCCACCGTTCTTT.

Comments on this clonotype: Possible read error: a much larger clone is one base away. The rearrangement joins TRBV12-5 to TRBJ1-1; tentative D call: TRBD1 (6 bases). This CDR3 contains 12 residues. CDR1 and CDR2 (germline): LGHNT, FRNRAP. The V end was cut by 0 bases, the J end by 9 bases, with 8 bases between. The chain's CDR3 is CASGLVQGQAFF. The CDR3 DNA reads as TGTGCTAGTGGTTTGGTACAGGGACAAGCTTTCTTT.

This clonotype was observed at least ten times. The J gene is TRBJ2-3, the V gene TRBV5-1; TRBD2 matches at 14 bases. The CDR3 sequence is 18 residues long. Germline V gene sequence: CDR1 SGHRS, CDR2 YFSETQ. V shed 0 bases, J shed 4 bases, and the junction held 7 bases outside the gene matches. CDR3 amino acids: CASSLATSGGAGADTQYF. The CDR3 bases are TGCGCCAGCAGCTTGGCGACTAGCGGGGGGGCCGGGGCAGATACGCAGTATTTT.

As to this clonotype: The conserved phenylalanine or tryptophan normally closing the CDR3 is absent here, so this likely arose from a read error. The limits of the CDR3 on the DNA are not certain, so only TCRdb's listed CDR3 is given. The chain has TRBV7-2 and TRBJ1-2; the table calls TRBD1, which could not be checked here. The CDR3 region is 11 residues in length, termini included. Germline V CDR1 and CDR2: SGHTA, FQGNSA. CDR3: CASSPSCGDTI.

This clonotype occurred many times. Sequence at one end of the junction differs from germline and may be a read error. The chain links TRBV7-7 to TRBJ2-7; D assignment may be TRBD1 or TRBD2 (6 bases each). The CDR3 contains 16 residues. CDR1 and CDR2 from the germline V gene are SSHAT and FNYEAQ (reference sequence). This CDR3 reads CASSFNRGLKLYEQYF. The CDR3 DNA sequence: TGTGCTAGCAGCTTCAACCGGGGGCTGAAGTTATACGAGCAGTACTTC.

Only a few counts were recorded for this clonotype. The rearrangement joins TRBV27 to TRBJ2-3, with D possibly being TRBD2 (5 bases). The germline gives CDR1 MNHEY, CDR2 SMNVEV (reference sequence). CDR3 size: 16 residues. V gave up 5 bases and J gave up 0 bases, with 15 bases separating them. DNA for the CDR3: TGTGCCAGCAGTCAAGGGAGCTCCACTAGCACAGATACGCAGTATTTT. Residues: CASSQGSSTSTDTQYF.

This clonotype has just one count. The missing conserved phenylalanine or tryptophan at the end of this CDR3 makes a read error likely. The DNA is omitted, as the CDR3 cannot be located on it reliably, and the CDR3 follows TCRdb's listing. The CDR3 loop is CASSERGGGYKA. This chain uses TRBV2 with TRBJ1-2. Termini included, the CDR3 measures 12 amino acids. CDR1 is SNHLY and CDR2 is FYNNEI in the germline V gene.

J is TRBJ2-2 and V is TRBV2; 10 bases are shared with TRBD2. The V gene's germline CDR1 is SNHLY and CDR2 FYNNEI. J lost 0 bases, V lost 6 bases, and 4 bases had no gene match. This CDR3 has 16 amino acids. The CDR3 spells CASRLAGGSNTGELFF. Written as DNA, the CDR3 is TGTGCCAGCAGATTAGCGGGGGGCTCGAACACCGGGGAGCTGTTTTTT.

This chain uses TRBV11-2 with TRBJ2-7, with TRBD1 matching over 10 bases. The germline CDR1 and CDR2 sequences are SGHAT and FQNNGV. This CDR3 has 15 amino acids. The J segment lost 0 bases and the V segment lost 6 bases, leaving 5 bases of the junction unmatched. The CDR3 DNA is TGTGCCAGCAGTATGGGACAGGGGACCTCCTACGAGCAGTACTTC. As protein: CASSMGQGTSYEQYF. Together with reference TRBV11-2 and TRBJ2-7, the CDR3 gives the full variable domain: EAGVAQSPRYKIIEKRQSVAFWCNPISGHATLYWYQQILGQGPKLLIQFQNNGVVDDSQLPKDRFSAERLKGVDSTLKIQPAKLEDSAVYLCASSMGQGTSYEQYFGPGTRLTVT.

This chain connects TRBV7-2 to TRBJ2-6; D is unresolved. Germline CDR1 and CDR2: SGHTA and FQGNSA. This CDR3 is 16 amino acids long. With 1 base removed from V and 15 bases from J, the gap between germline ends came to 22 bases. For the CDR3, the DNA is TGTGCCAGCAGCTTAGTTGCAGCGAACTATGGCTACACCCTGACTTTC. Translating it yields CASSLVAANYGYTLTF.

The V call is TRBV7-4, the J call TRBJ1-2; D remains ambiguous. Germline CDR1 and CDR2: SGHVT and SQSDAQ. The ends were cut back, 5 bases at V and 14 bases at J, with 27 bases in the middle. The CDR3 consists of 15 residues. The CDR3 DNA reads TGTGCCAGCAGCCTACGGAACCCCTCCATCTATGGCACGACCTTC. Its translation is CASSLRNPSIYGTTF. The whole variable domain, remainder taken from reference TRBV7-4 and TRBJ1-2, is GAGVSQSPRYKVAKRGRDVALRCDSISGHVTLYWYRQTLGQGSEVLTYSQSDAQRDKSGRPSGRFSAERPERSVSTLKIQRTEQGDSAVYLCASSLRNPSIYGTTFGSGTRLTVV.

This clonotype has a handful of counts. The chain uses TRBV7-6 and TRBJ2-1; D assignment may be TRBD1 or TRBD2 (7 bases each). V shed 1 base and J shed 16 bases, with 20 bases lying between them. The CDR3 runs to 14 residues. From germline, CDR1 is SGHVS and CDR2 FNYEAQ. CDR3 amino acids: CASSLGGGGGYTFF. The CDR3 region has the DNA TGTGCCAGCAGCTTAGGGGGAGGGGGCGGCTACACCTTCTTC.

This clonotype showed up many times. The genes are TRBV7-2 and TRBJ2-3; a weak D match, TRBD2 (5 bases). There are 13 residues in the CDR3. The germline gives CDR1 SGHTA, CDR2 FQGNSA. Between the trimmed V and J ends, which lost 4 bases and 7 bases, there was a span of 12 bases. CDR3 sequence reads: CASSSNQRNTQYF. The CDR3 DNA is TGTGCCAGCAGCTCCAACCAGCGGAATACGCAGTATTTT.

The chain combines TRBV20-1 with TRBJ2-7; no definite D call. The length of the CDR3 is 15 residues. V was trimmed by 5 bases and J by 5 bases, leaving 22 bases between them. From germline, CDR1 is DFQATT and CDR2 SNEGSKA (reference sequence). The CDR3 DNA reads TGCAGTGCTCTGGATTCGCCATCTAATTCCGACGAGCAGTACTTC. Residues: CSALDSPSNSDEQYF.